This TCR beta chain was sequenced for a study of T cell clonality in common variable immunodeficiency. As to this clone: Its antigen is unidentified.

Broader study findings: Fewer deletions and N-nucleotide insertions were reportedly seen in common variable immunodeficiency TCR beta sequences. CVID patient heterogeneity limited repertoire-clinical complication correlations.

The method was immunoSEQ multiplex PCR; TCRdb's version includes in-frame clones alone and lacks a portion of them. The specimen has about 26,000 clones, none found just once. The receptor's source is a human donor with common variable immunodeficiency. The sample was peripheral blood mononuclear cells.

The chain's CDR3 is CASSYDSYEQYF. CDR3 bases read: TGCGCCAGCAGTTACGACAGCTACGAG. J is TRBJ2-7 and V is TRBV5-1; D is possibly TRBD1 (5 bases). The DNA ends 3 residues before the CDR3 does, and the rest of the CDR3 is filled in from the germline J gene. V lost 5 bases, J lost 3 bases, and 9 bases lay in between. The CDR3 covers 12 residues. Germline V gene lookup returns CDR1 SGHRS and CDR2 YFSETQ.